The rows below give T cell receptor beta chains drawn from one sample of a study of blood T cells in healthy people across ages. TCRdb reanalysed the 5' RACE reads using MiXCR and keeps one entry per CDR3 protein. This sample has about 1.1 million distinct CDR3 sequences, with approximately 38% found just once. Specimen: blood. These receptors were collected from a man aged 18 to 29 in good health. The CDR3 runs from the conserved cysteine through the conserved F or W. Each record gives: J gene, D gene, V gene, clone size, CDR3 DNA, CDR3 protein. The D gene is left open where the match is weak. Only part of the rows carry a size: once, few, many, or a class if the clone is expanded.

j_call: TRBJ2-1; d_call: TRBD1; v_call: TRBV12-3/TRBV12-4; clone_size: few; cdr3_nt: TGTGCCAGCAGTTTAGTGGCGGCAGGGGGCGTCGACAATGAGCAGTTCTTC; cdr3_aa: CASSLVAAGGVDNEQFF
j_call: TRBJ2-3; d_call: NA; v_call: TRBV20-1; clone_size: NA; cdr3_nt: TGCAGTGCCACCACGATGAGGGCCAAAAGCACAGATACGCAGTATTTT; cdr3_aa: CSATTMRAKSTDTQYF
j_call: TRBJ2-1; d_call: NA; v_call: TRBV9; clone_size: few; cdr3_nt: TGTGCCAGCAGCGTAGTTAGCGGAATTGAGCAGTTCTTC; cdr3_aa: CASSVVSGIEQFF
j_call: TRBJ2-1; d_call: TRBD2; v_call: TRBV12-3/TRBV12-4; clone_size: NA; cdr3_nt: TGTGCCAGCAGACACGGACTAGCGGGGGGTTCGTACAATGAGCAGTTCTTC; cdr3_aa: CASRHGLAGGSYNEQFF
j_call: TRBJ1-4; d_call: TRBD1; v_call: TRBV7-9; clone_size: many; cdr3_nt: TGTGCCAGCAGCTTATCGGCGGGACAGAATGAAAAACTGTTTTTT; cdr3_aa: CASSLSAGQNEKLFF
j_call: TRBJ2-2; d_call: NA; v_call: TRBV7-6; clone_size: NA; cdr3_nt: TGTGCCAGCAGCTTAGTAGAGTCCGGGGGCGAAAGAAACACCGGGGAGCTGTTTTTT; cdr3_aa: CASSLVESGGERNTGELFF
j_call: TRBJ1-5; d_call: NA; v_call: TRBV18; clone_size: NA; cdr3_nt: TGTGCCAGCTCACCCGGCGACCCGCCAAATCAGCCCCAGCATTTT; cdr3_aa: CASSPGDPPNQPQHF
j_call: TRBJ2-7; d_call: NA; v_call: TRBV5-6; clone_size: NA; cdr3_nt: TGTGCCAGCAGCTTAAACGCCGAGCAGTACTTC; cdr3_aa: CASSLNAEQYF
j_call: TRBJ2-7; d_call: NA; v_call: TRBV29-1; clone_size: NA; cdr3_nt: TGCAGCGTATACGACGGCTCCTACGAGCAGTACTTC; cdr3_aa: CSVYDGSYEQYF
j_call: TRBJ1-1; d_call: NA; v_call: TRBV19; clone_size: NA; cdr3_nt: TGTGCCAGTAGTATCGCCCTAAGCTGGGAAACGTTGAACACTGAAGCTTTCTTT; cdr3_aa: CASSIALSWETLNTEAFF
j_call: TRBJ2-1; d_call: NA; v_call: TRBV7-8; clone_size: NA; cdr3_nt: TGTGCCAGCAGCTTAGTAGATGGGGATAGAGATGAGCAGTTCTTC; cdr3_aa: CASSLVDGDRDEQFF
j_call: TRBJ2-1; d_call: NA; v_call: TRBV7-2; clone_size: many; cdr3_nt: TGTGCCAGCAGCTTAGCGCTAGCTGCCCGCAATGAGCAGTTCTTC; cdr3_aa: CASSLALAARNEQFF